A selection of T cell receptor beta chains follows, all from one sample in a study of PD-1 blockade in classical Hodgkin lymphoma. The assay was immunoSEQ multiplex PCR, and TCRdb's table has in-frame clones only and misses some. The sample carries just under 20,000 clones, around 81% recorded once. The sequenced material came from CD4+ T cells from blood. These receptors all stem from a human donor with classical Hodgkin lymphoma. CDR3s include the opening cysteine and the closing phenylalanine or tryptophan. Fields, in order: D gene, CDR3 length, J gene, V gene, clone size, CDR3 protein, CDR3 DNA. The D gene is left open where the match is weak. Expanded clones get a size class; other rows say once, few or many, or leave the size out.

>TRBD1|14|TRBJ2-1|TRBV2|.
CASTGTGAYNEQFF
TGTGCCAGCACCGGGACAGGGGCCTACAATGAGCAGTTCTTC
>.|13|TRBJ2-3|TRBV15|.
CATSRVYRDPQYF
TGTGCCACCAGCAGGGTTTACAGGGATCCGCAGTATTTT
>.|13|TRBJ2-3|TRBV25-1|.
CASSEPSTNTQYF
TGTGCCAGCAGTGAACCCTCTACGAATACGCAGTATTTT
>.|15|TRBJ1-2|TRBV28|.
CASSLGGNSDYGYTF
TGTGCCAGCAGTTTGGGAGGAAATTCTGACTATGGCTACACCTTC
>.|15|TRBJ2-2|TRBV5-1|.
CASSLETGLTGELFF
TGCGCCAGCAGCTTGGAAACAGGACTCACCGGGGAGCTGTTTTTT
>TRBD2|17|TRBJ2-5|TRBV10-3|.
CAISEAGGGPYQETQYF
TGTGCCATCAGTGAGGCCGGGGGGGGCCCCTACCAAGAGACCCAGTACTTC
>.|15|TRBJ2-1|TRBV28|.
CASSFPGFERREQFF
TGTGCCAGCAGTTTCCCCGGTTTCGAGCGGAGGGAGCAGTTCTTC
>.|14|TRBJ1-1|TRBV10-1|.
CASRHGDFDTEAFF
TGCGCCAGCAGACACGGTGACTTCGACACTGAAGCTTTCTTT
>.|14|TRBJ2-1|TRBV15|.
CATSRVGAGGEQFF
TGTGCCACCAGCAGAGTAGGGGCCGGGGGTGAGCAGTTCTTC
>TRBD2|14|TRBJ2-7|TRBV27|.
CASSFREGSYEQYF
TGTGCCAGCAGTTTTCGGGAGGGTTCCTACGAGCAGTACTTC
>TRBD2|15|TRBJ2-1|TRBV5-1|.
CASSSSGSALGEQFF
TGCGCCAGCAGCTCTAGCGGGTCCGCCTTGGGAGAGCAGTTCTTC
>TRBD1|14|TRBJ2-5|TRBV28|once
CASRQQGGFGTQYF
TGTGCCAGCAGACAACAGGGGGGTTTTGGGACCCAGTACTTC
>TRBD1|13|TRBJ2-3|TRBV11-3|.
CASSPGTGREMYF
TGTGCCAGCAGCCCAGGGACAGGTCGAGAAATGTATTTT
>.|15|TRBJ1-1|TRBV5-1|.
CASSLDGVLNTEAFF
TGCGCCAGCAGCTTGGACGGGGTTCTGAACACTGAAGCTTTCTTT
>.|15|TRBJ2-1|TRBV19|.
CASSLRVSWRNEQFF
TGTGCCAGTAGTCTCAGGGTTTCGTGGCGCAATGAGCAGTTCTTC
>TRBD2|16|TRBJ2-5|TRBV5-1|.
CASSLALAGGQETQYF
TGCGCCAGCAGCTTGGCCCTAGCGGGAGGGCAAGAGACCCAGTACTTC
>TRBD2|14|TRBJ2-2|TRBV25-1|.
CASSTAGGTGELFF
TGTGCCAGCAGTACAGCGGGAGGAACCGGGGAGCTGTTTTTT
>.|14|TRBJ1-2|TRBV7-8|.
CASSLRDTTYGYTF
TGTGCCAGCAGCTTAAGGGATACGACCTATGGCTACACCTTC
>.|15|TRBJ1-5|TRBV19|.
CASSIMAAANQPQHF
TGTGCCAGTAGTATTATGGCGGCAGCGAATCAGCCCCAGCATTTT
>TRBD1|19|TRBJ2-7|TRBV5-1|.
CASSLDLRTGGQTGNEQYF
TGCGCCAGCAGCCTGGACTTAAGGACAGGGGGCCAGACGGGAAACGAGCAGTACTTC
>.|13|TRBJ2-1|TRBV6-6|few
CASSPRSYNEQFF
TGTGCCAGCAGTCCTCGCTCCTACAATGAGCAGTTCTTC
>.|15|TRBJ2-2|TRBV7-2|.
CASSQLAPNTGELFF
TGTGCCAGCAGCCAACTAGCCCCGAACACCGGGGAGCTGTTTTTT
>.|12|TRBJ1-1|TRBV29-1|.
CSVGSVNTEAFF
TGCAGCGTCGGGTCAGTGAACACTGAAGCTTTCTTT
>.|13|TRBJ1-2|TRBV7-9|.
CASSLVQAGGYTF
TGTGCCAGCAGCCTTGTGCAGGCGGGGGGCTACACCTTC
>TRBD2|14|TRBJ2-7|TRBV28|.
CAARAGESSYEQYF
TGTGCCGCCAGGGCGGGAGAGAGCTCCTACGAGCAGTACTTC
>TRBD1|18|TRBJ2-4|TRBV9|.
CASSVATGQGVAKNIQYF
TGTGCCAGCAGCGTAGCTACTGGGCAGGGGGTGGCCAAAAACATTCAGTACTTC
>.|13|TRBJ1-5|TRBV2|few
CASLSGDNQPQHF
TGTGCCAGCTTAAGCGGAGACAATCAGCCCCAGCATTTT
>.|13|TRBJ2-1|TRBV11-2|.
CASSLVASTEQFF
TGTGCCAGCAGCTTAGTCGCTAGCACTGAGCAGTTCTTC
>.|15|TRBJ2-5|TRBV5-5|.
CASSLLSRGQETQYF
TGTGCCAGCAGCTTGCTGTCCCGGGGGCAAGAGACCCAGTACTTC
>TRBD1|15|TRBJ1-3|TRBV11-3|.
CASSPGQGPGNTIYF
TGTGCCAGCAGCCCAGGACAGGGACCTGGAAACACCATATATTTT
>.|11|TRBJ2-1|TRBV20-1|.
CSAFSLNEQFF
TGCAGTGCCTTTAGTCTCAATGAGCAGTTCTTC
>TRBD1|16|TRBJ2-2|TRBV5-4|.
CASSIGGTGYTGELFF
TGTGCCAGCAGCATTGGAGGGACAGGTTACACCGGGGAGCTGTTTTTT
>TRBD2|15|TRBJ2-7|TRBV2|.
CASLVESGRPGEQYF
TGTGCCAGCCTTGTAGAGAGCGGGAGGCCCGGCGAGCAGTACTTC
>.|15|TRBJ2-7|TRBV28|.
CASSPQVGMSYEQYF
TGTGCCAGCAGTCCCCAAGTGGGGATGTCCTACGAGCAGTACTTC
>.|12|TRBJ1-1|TRBV28|.
CASSLVGGGAFF
TGTGCCAGCAGTTTAGTGGGGGGCGGGGCTTTCTTT
>TRBD2|15|TRBJ2-3|TRBV6-1|.
CASSEGLARTDTQYF
TGTGCCAGCAGTGAGGGACTAGCGCGCACAGATACGCAGTATTTT
>TRBD2|15|TRBJ2-7|TRBV5-1|few
CASSSSGRASGEQYF
TGCGCCAGCAGCTCTAGCGGGAGGGCCTCAGGGGAGCAGTACTTC
>TRBD2|16|TRBJ2-1|TRBV9|.
CASSSTARTSGNEQFF
TGTGCCAGCAGCAGCACCGCTAGGACTAGCGGCAATGAGCAGTTCTTC
>.|12|TRBJ2-7|TRBV28|once
CASSWSGDEQYF
TGTGCCAGCAGTTGGTCGGGTGACGAGCAGTACTTC
>.|15|TRBJ2-2|TRBV7-9|.
CASSRTGQGTGELFF
TGTGCCAGCAGCCGCACGGGTCAGGGCACCGGGGAGCTGTTTTTT
>TRBD2|14|TRBJ2-1|TRBV7-2|.
CASRQAGPPGEQFF
TGTGCCAGCAGGCAAGCGGGACCTCCCGGTGAGCAGTTCTTC
>.|17|TRBJ2-1|TRBV5-6|.
CASSLRATGVSYNEQFF
TGTGCCAGCAGCTTGCGGGCGACGGGAGTTTCCTACAATGAGCAGTTCTTC
>.|14|TRBJ2-7|TRBV6-6|.
CASSYSTGAAEQYF
TGTGCCAGCAGTTACTCGACGGGGGCCGCCGAGCAGTACTTC
>.|14|TRBJ2-1|TRBV7-9|.
CASSLPVSTGEQFF
TGTGCCAGCAGCTTGCCGGTCTCTACGGGTGAGCAGTTCTTC
>.|13|TRBJ2-7|TRBV11-3|.
CASSLEAGYEQYF
TGTGCCAGCAGCTTAGAAGCAGGGTACGAGCAGTACTTC
>.|11|TRBJ2-7|TRBV25-1|.
CASSAIFTIYF
TGTGCCAGCAGTGCGATCTTCACCATCTACTTC